Listed below are T cell receptor beta chains from one sample, sequenced in a study of T cells in Graves' hyperthyroidism and ophthalmopathy. TCRdb itself ran the multiplex PCR reads through MiXCR, one entry per CDR3 protein. The sample holds approximately 350,000 distinct CDR3 sequences, nearly 15% seen once. Specimen: blood. The receptors come from a woman in her sixties with Graves' ophthalmopathy. Each CDR3 is given without its conserved first and last residue. The order of the fields is V gene, J gene, CDR3 protein.

TRBV10-3,TRBJ2-5,AISESTGGNLQETQY
TRBV20-1,TRBJ1-4,SARVDTRDLYNEKLF
TRBV28,TRBJ1-1,ASSLRQLEAF
TRBV7-2,TRBJ2-3,ASGQLAGGTDTQY
TRBV12-3/TRBV12-4,TRBJ1-3,ATLITSGNTIY
TRBV28,TRBJ2-2,ASSLSGLGELF
TRBV6-5,TRBJ2-1,ASSYSPTSGGPNEQF
TRBV4-1,TRBJ1-2,ASSQEGGAGGYT
TRBV29-1,TRBJ2-6,SVEGAGANVLT
TRBV5-1,TRBJ2-2,ASSLVSGANTGELF
TRBV5-8,TRBJ1-1,ASSGGPAGSEAF
TRBV28,TRBJ1-2,ASSSYDQGAGGYT
TRBV4-2,TRBJ2-7,ASSLQPGLAELTYEQY
TRBV10-3,TRBJ2-2,AISESPGTSGPVGELF
TRBV10-1,TRBJ2-7,ASSREGLYEQY
TRBV7-3,TRBJ2-7,ASSLVAGDDEQY
TRBV7-2,TRBJ1-1,ASSFAGLTEAF
TRBV19,TRBJ2-1,ASEVGGTYNEQF
TRBV12-3/TRBV12-4,TRBJ1-6,ASRPGRGGNSPLH
TRBV9,TRBJ1-1,AGSVTGTLNTEAF
TRBV5-1,TRBJ2-3,ASSLAWGGYTDTQY
TRBV6-2/TRBV6-3,TRBJ2-3,ATQRLVSTDTQY
TRBV3-1,TRBJ2-7,ASSPGPSRNEQY
TRBV12-3/TRBV12-4,TRBJ1-1,ASSLTVGNTEAF
TRBV20-1,TRBJ2-5,SAREAGGPETQY
TRBV5-1,TRBJ1-1,ASSYGQGAGDTEAF
TRBV12-5,TRBJ1-2,ASGLGGYGYT
TRBV20-1,TRBJ2-7,SARGNSEQY
TRBV3-1,TRBJ2-3,ASSQLSTDTQY
TRBV20-1,TRBJ2-4,SAPDRGNIQY
TRBV5-1,TRBJ2-1,ASSLLAGNYNEQF
TRBV10-2,TRBJ2-7,ASKPGLGVYEQY
TRBV6-5,TRBJ2-7,ASSYGGSEQY
TRBV7-9,TRBJ2-7,ASSSNALQGYEQY
TRBV6-4,TRBJ1-3,ASSPDGYSGNTIY
TRBV28,TRBJ2-5,ASSSPGRKETQY
TRBV3-1,TRBJ2-7,ASSHGTEQY
TRBV30,TRBJ2-1,AWSAGEQF
TRBV9,TRBJ2-5,ASSVSGVETQY
TRBV28,TRBJ1-3,ASSREFGNTIY
TRBV12-3/TRBV12-4,TRBJ1-1,ASSLEGLEAF
TRBV19,TRBJ1-5,ASSPRQEAQPQH
TRBV18,TRBJ2-3,ASSWTSGRADTQY
TRBV5-1,TRBJ2-1,ASQPGASSDEQF
TRBV29-1,TRBJ2-5,SVELQGLETQY
TRBV7-3,TRBJ2-5,ASSPSGRGETQY
TRBV5-1,TRBJ1-3,ASSPTGGPNTIY
TRBV7-2,TRBJ2-5,ASTPTNRGVETQY
TRBV7-9,TRBJ2-7,ASSFQRGRQYEQY
TRBV12-3/TRBV12-4,TRBJ2-3,ASNRIGRIENTQY
TRBV6-1,TRBJ2-1,ASTGLQRTYNEQF
TRBV5-1,TRBJ1-4,ASSSGRLNEKLF
TRBV20-1,TRBJ2-7,SAKHRDRGFYEQY
TRBV20-1,TRBJ2-1,SASPRTSGSFDEQF
TRBV11-2,TRBJ2-7,ASRDTGGTKSSYEQY
TRBV20-1,TRBJ1-1,SARRGAGAF
TRBV19,TRBJ2-1,ASTQMGGTTSYNEQF
TRBV6-1,TRBJ2-7,ASSYSGLTYEQY
TRBV12-3/TRBV12-4,TRBJ1-5,ASSLNRNQPQH